These T cell receptor beta chains were read from a single sample in a study of early T cells in non-severe SARS-CoV-2 infection. TCRdb processed the 5' RACE reads anew with MiXCR; each CDR3 protein has one entry. The sample includes about 60,000 distinct CDR3 sequences, roughly 8.8% of them seen just once. The sample taken for sequencing was whole blood. These receptors all come from an adult who was a healthcare worker with PCR-confirmed SARS-CoV-2 infection or an uninfected control (not recorded which). The CDR3 runs from the conserved cysteine through the conserved F or W. The D gene is left open where the match is weak. For some rows the clone size is stated as once, few or many, or as a class when expanded; others skip it.

length	size	D	V	J	CDR3	DNA
15	.	TRBD2	TRBV2	TRBJ2-2	CASRPSGGWTGELFF	TGTGCCAGCAGACCTAGCGGGGGTTGGACCGGGGAGCTGTTTTTT
13	many	.	TRBV7-3	TRBJ2-3	CASSLWGEQTQYF	TGTGCCAGCAGCTTGTGGGGGGAGCAGACGCAGTATTTT
14	few	.	TRBV10-2	TRBJ1-6	CASNTGSSASPLHF	TGCGCCAGCAACACGGGCTCTTCGGCCTCACCCCTCCACTTT
15	.	TRBD2	TRBV7-3	TRBJ2-1	CASSFSGTNLNEQFF	TGTGCCAGCAGCTTTTCCGGGACTAATCTCAATGAGCAGTTCTTC
13	many	.	TRBV27	TRBJ1-1	CASSLQENTEAFF	TGTGCCAGCAGTTTACAGGAGAACACTGAAGCTTTCTTT
15	.	.	TRBV7-8	TRBJ2-5	CASSLAGAGQETQYF	TGTGCCAGCAGCTTAGCGGGGGCGGGACAAGAGACCCAGTACTTC
14	few	TRBD2	TRBV29-1	TRBJ2-2	CSGETSGGTGELFF	TGCAGCGGCGAAACTAGCGGGGGTACCGGGGAGCTGTTTTTT
16	many	.	TRBV20-1	TRBJ2-3	CSARDYSRGGTDTQYF	TGCAGTGCTAGAGATTATAGCAGGGGAGGAACAGATACGCAGTATTTT
15	few	.	TRBV25-1	TRBJ1-5	CASSEGLFSNQPQHF	TGTGCCAGCAGTGAAGGGCTTTTTAGCAATCAGCCCCAGCATTTT
18	few	TRBD2	TRBV18	TRBJ2-1	CASSSGLAGGRTIGEQFF	TGTGCCAGCTCATCAGGACTAGCGGGGGGCCGTACAATAGGTGAGCAGTTCTTC
13	many	TRBD1	TRBV9	TRBJ2-3	CASSPTGVDTQYF	TGTGCCAGCAGCCCGACAGGGGTAGATACGCAGTATTTT
11	many	.	TRBV19	TRBJ1-2	CASKGGYGYTF	TGTGCCAGTAAAGGGGGGTATGGCTACACCTTC
14	few	TRBD2	TRBV18	TRBJ2-1	CASSPAAGGNEQFF	TGTGCCAGCTCACCCGCAGCGGGGGGAAATGAGCAGTTCTTC
17	few	TRBD2	TRBV20-1	TRBJ2-1	CSASPPPRLADYNEQFF	TGCAGTGCTAGCCCCCCTCCCCGACTAGCGGACTACAATGAGCAGTTCTTC
11	.	.	TRBV3-1	TRBJ1-6	CASSRNSPLHF	TGTGCCAGCAGCCGAAATTCACCCCTCCACTTT
14	few	.	TRBV6-1	TRBJ2-1	CASTLAAGREEQFF	TGTGCCAGCACCCTAGCTGCAGGAAGGGAGGAGCAGTTCTTC
13	few	TRBD1	TRBV7-2	TRBJ1-4	CASSIGTGSKLFF	TGTGCCAGCAGCATAGGGACAGGGTCAAAACTGTTTTTT
15	few	.	TRBV5-1	TRBJ1-1	CASSLRLTGNTEAFF	TGCGCCAGCAGCTTACGCTTGACAGGCAACACTGAAGCTTTCTTT
12	few	.	TRBV20-1	TRBJ1-2	CSARRPNYGYTF	TGCAGTGCTAGAAGGCCCAACTATGGCTACACCTTC
12	many	TRBD1	TRBV6-9	TRBJ1-1	CASGQGGTEAFF	TGTGCCAGCGGACAGGGAGGCACTGAAGCTTTCTTT
14	.	TRBD1	TRBV6-6	TRBJ2-2	CASSRQGDTGELFF	TGTGCCAGCAGTAGACAGGGGGATACCGGGGAGCTGTTTTTT
16	few	.	TRBV21-1	TRBJ2-3	CASSKPSPGPEDTQYF	TGTGCCAGCAGCAAACCTTCCCCGGGACCTGAGGATACGCAGTATTTT
16	many	.	TRBV20-1	TRBJ2-4	CSAIKDSSLAKNIQYF	TGCAGTGCTATCAAAGACAGTTCACTAGCCAAAAACATTCAGTACTTC
12	.	.	TRBV29-1	TRBJ1-1	CSVEGFKGEAFF	TGCAGCGTTGAAGGGTTTAAGGGGGAAGCTTTCTTT
14	many	.	TRBV12-3/TRBV12-4	TRBJ1-5	CASSWRRDDQPQHF	TGTGCCAGCAGTTGGCGAAGGGACGATCAGCCCCAGCATTTT
14	.	.	TRBV14	TRBJ1-1	CASSPRGVRTEAFF	TGTGCCAGCAGCCCGAGGGGGGTAAGGACTGAAGCTTTCTTT
18	few	TRBD2	TRBV11-2	TRBJ2-1	CASSAAVAGGLSYNEQFF	TGTGCCAGCAGCGCCGCAGTAGCGGGAGGATTGAGTTACAATGAGCAGTTCTTC
12	.	.	TRBV2	TRBJ1-1	CASSEQAVEAFF	TGTGCCAGCAGTGAACAGGCGGTTGAAGCTTTCTTT
13	few	TRBD1	TRBV20-1	TRBJ1-5	CSVRQGSNQPQHF	TGCAGTGTTAGACAGGGTAGCAATCAGCCCCAGCATTTT
13	few	TRBD1	TRBV12-3/TRBV12-4	TRBJ1-1	CASRATGRTEAFF	TGTGCCAGCAGAGCGACAGGGCGAACTGAAGCTTTCTTT
12	many	.	TRBV20-1	TRBJ1-2	CSARVGGGGYTF	TGCAGTGCTAGAGTAGGGGGAGGTGGCTACACCTTC
16	many	.	TRBV18	TRBJ2-2	CASSPVEGPNTGELFF	TGTGCCAGCTCACCCGTTGAGGGTCCGAACACCGGGGAGCTGTTTTTT
14	.	.	TRBV10-1	TRBJ2-3	CASSIKAMGDTQYF	TGCGCCAGCAGTATAAAGGCGATGGGGGATACGCAGTATTTT
14	few	.	TRBV11-2	TRBJ2-5	CASSLVRIQETQYF	TGTGCCAGCAGCTTGGTGCGCATCCAAGAGACCCAGTACTTC
18	few	.	TRBV19	TRBJ1-5	CASSIVQRWGVSNQPQHF	TGTGCCAGTAGTATAGTCCAACGCTGGGGGGTTAGCAATCAGCCCCAGCATTTT
16	.	.	TRBV6-6	TRBJ1-3	CASTKAGPTSGNTIYF	TGTGCCAGCACCAAGGCGGGACCAACGTCTGGAAACACCATATATTTT
13	few	TRBD2	TRBV30	TRBJ2-1	CAWRAGEIGEQFF	TGTGCCTGGAGAGCGGGGGAGATAGGTGAGCAGTTCTTC
12	many	.	TRBV20-1	TRBJ1-2	CSAFVPGDGYTF	TGCAGTGCATTCGTGCCTGGCGATGGCTACACCTTC
13	few	TRBD1	TRBV5-1	TRBJ1-1	CASSYGTGGEAFF	TGCGCCAGCAGCTATGGGACAGGGGGTGAAGCTTTCTTT
11	few	.	TRBV29-1	TRBJ1-1	CSGHSSTEAFF	TGCAGCGGGCATTCTAGCACTGAAGCTTTCTTT
16	.	TRBD1	TRBV5-8	TRBJ1-5	CASSRTGTGTNQPQHF	TGTGCCAGCAGCCGGACGGGGACAGGGACTAATCAGCCCCAGCATTTT
13	.	.	TRBV7-9	TRBJ1-1	CASSLTGINEAFF	TGTGCCAGCAGCTTGACCGGCATAAATGAAGCTTTCTTT
13	.	.	TRBV19	TRBJ1-1	CATSPKGHTEAFF	TGTGCCACTTCACCCAAAGGTCACACTGAAGCTTTCTTT
15	.	.	TRBV5-4	TRBJ1-4	CASSLAPQQNEKLFF	TGTGCCAGCAGCTTGGCTCCGCAGCAGAATGAAAAACTGTTTTTT
13	few	TRBD1	TRBV2	TRBJ1-4	CASSEEGTANRNF	TGTGCCAGCAGTGAAGAGGGGACAGCGAATAGAAATTTT
14	many	.	TRBV24-1	TRBJ1-2	CATSEPDSLDGYTF	TGTGCCACCAGTGAACCGGACAGTCTAGACGGCTACACCTTC
14	many	.	TRBV29-1	TRBJ2-3	CSVPGYPDTDTQYF	TGCAGCGTTCCCGGCTACCCAGACACAGATACGCAGTATTTT
20	.	.	TRBV21-1	TRBJ2-1	CASSKIPLLRQGKSYNEQFF	TGTGCCAGCAGCAAAATACCGTTATTGAGACAGGGGAAGTCCTACAATGAGCAGTTCTTC
19	many	.	TRBV6-5	TRBJ1-2	CASSYSMGAFGSSNYGYTF	TGTGCCAGCAGTTACTCGATGGGGGCCTTCGGCAGCTCCAACTATGGCTACACCTTC
13	.	.	TRBV20-1	TRBJ2-3	CSARKDSTDTQYF	TGCAGTGCTAGAAAGGACAGCACAGATACGCAGTATTTT
12	few	.	TRBV4-1	TRBJ1-1	CASSQDRTAAFF	TGCGCCAGCAGCCAAGATCGGACAGCAGCTTTCTTT
15	few	.	TRBV2	TRBJ1-2	CASNDDRTTNYGYTF	TGTGCCAGCAACGACGACAGGACTACTAACTATGGCTACACCTTC